The clone carrying this T cell receptor beta chain was seen only once. The antigen is not known. This CDR3 contains 14 residues. Germline CDR1 and CDR2: SQVTM and ANQGSEA. Trimming cost V 2 bases and J 1 base, with 11 bases left between them. The primer mix had 60 Vbeta and 13 Jbeta primers. Authors' analysis steps: An analysis that came later counted some 85 million unique TCR beta chains, 10 million to 11 million shared. Method: immunoSEQ multiplex PCR; TCRdb's copy keeps in-frame clones and lacks some. D and trimming were read from the DNA, whereas the V and J calls and clone size are those reported in that table. This table holds 95,000 or so clones, around 86% found once. This sample was taken from a study of cytomegalovirus exposure and HLA in healthy donors. Background on the study: Out of about 360 genotyped donors, less than 85% belonged to the Caucasian-associated ancestry cluster. Regarding the study as a whole: It was likely that a cluster of highly shared sequence variants was a sequencing artifact. Segments of the TCR beta V type were, in most cases, productive about 90% or about 30% of the time in an earlier analysis.

The source is a woman aged 70 to 79 in good health and CMV-seropositive. This rearrangement joins TRBV29-1 to TRBJ2-5; a weak D match, TRBD2 (5 bases). Sequenced input: PBMCs. The CDR3, as DNA: TGCAGCGTTGAAAACTCGGGGTTCCAAGAGACCCAGTACTTC. Protein: CSVENSGFQETQYF.